The 14 T cell receptor beta chains reported below all come from one sample, sequenced in a study of T cells after yellow fever vaccination (dated by TCRdb to about 2019). The library was made by 5' RACE. Sequencing took place on an Illumina NovaSeq 6000. TCRdb trimmed public reads at Q25 via fastp, called clones via MiXCR and kept in-frame beta chains. Rows are unified per CDR3 protein, each entry keeping the most common DNA and genes. The sample contains some 120,000 distinct CDR3 sequences, 15% of them found a single time. Roughly 44% of the sample lies in the top ten. The treatment or condition label, as the study defines it: live attenuated yellow fever vaccine strain. The source material was CD8+ T cells sorted from PBMCs, sampled 5 days after the yellow fever booster vaccination. These receptor sequences come from a man between 18 and 29 years old who received the YFV17D yellow fever vaccine.

This clonotype was seen a handful of times. The chain couples TRBV28 to TRBJ1-5, with D hard to call. CDR3 length: 14 residues. Germline V CDR1 and CDR2: MDHEN, SYDVKM. Trimming took 5 bases from V and 5 from J, leaving 13 bases between them. The CDR3 loop is CASSLRGLDQPQHF. The CDR3 coding sequence is TGTGCCAGCAGTCTCAGAGGTTTGGATCAGCCCCAGCATTTT.

This clonotype turned up a few times. This rearrangement joins TRBV6-5 to TRBJ1-2; no clear D gene. Germline values: CDR1 MNHEY, CDR2 SVGAGI. The CDR3 totals 15 residues. The V end was cut by 0 bases, the J end by 3 bases, with 11 bases between. The CDR3 sequence is CASSYSMGLDYGYTF. CDR3 in DNA: TGTGCCAGCAGTTACTCGATGGGCCTGGACTATGGCTACACCTTC.

The V and J genes are TRBV4-3 and TRBJ2-2; D possibly corresponds to TRBD1 (6 bases). Trimming left V 3 bases short and J 6 bases short, with 20 bases between. Per germline, CDR1 LGHNA and CDR2 YSLEER. CDR3 length: 17 residues. The CDR3: CASSQGLTGFRSGELFF. CDR3 bases: TGCGCCAGCAGCCAGGGCCTTACAGGGTTCAGGTCCGGGGAGCTGTTTTTT.

V gene TRBV4-3 combines with J gene TRBJ2-3, with 10 bases that match TRBD2. This CDR3 is built from 22 residues. Germline V gene sequence: CDR1 LGHNA, CDR2 YSLEER. With 4 bases clipped from V and 0 bases from J, the junction kept 22 bases outside the gene matches. CDR3 residues: CASSPTILAGAIPRTSTDTQYF. CDR3 DNA sequence: TGCGCCAGCAGCCCAACTATCCTAGCGGGGGCCATCCCGAGAACTAGCACAGATACGCAGTATTTT.

The chain has TRBV6-6 and TRBJ2-3; a possible D gene is TRBD1 (5 bases). Trimming shortened V by 7 bases and J by 2 bases, and 7 bases separated the two germline ends. Germline V gene lookup returns CDR1 MNHNY and CDR2 SVGAGI (reference sequence). This CDR3 has 12 amino acids. DNA of the CDR3: TGTGCCAGCAACAGGTTCACAGATACGCAGTATTTT. The encoded protein is CASNRFTDTQYF.

This clonotype has more than one count but fewer than ten. This chain links TRBV19 with TRBJ2-1; perhaps TRBD1 as D (5 bases). V lost 7 bases to trimming and J lost 0 bases, with 13 bases between them. The CDR3 sequence is 15 residues long. The V gene's germline CDR1 is LNHDA and CDR2 SQIVND (reference sequence). The CDR3 coding sequence is TGTGCCAGTAATAACCCAGACAGCTCCTACAATGAGCAGTTCTTC. This translates into CASNNPDSSYNEQFF.

This clonotype was seen a handful of times. The V call is TRBV27, the J call TRBJ2-2; D possibly matches TRBD1 or TRBD2 (5 bases each). Germline CDR1 and CDR2: MNHEY and SMNVEV (reference sequence). With 5 bases removed from V and 5 bases from J, the gap between germline ends came to 18 bases. This CDR3 is built from 16 residues. CDR3 loop: CASSPSPGAVTGELFF. DNA of the CDR3: TGTGCCAGCAGTCCCTCGCCCGGGGCTGTTACCGGGGAGCTGTTTTTT.

This sequence joins TRBV6-2 or TRBV6-3 and TRBJ2-3, with TRBD2 as a possible D gene (6 bases). Per germline, CDR1 MNHEY and CDR2 SVGEGT. V was shortened by 4 bases and J by 8 bases, with 13 bases between the two germline ends. The CDR3 spans 13 residues. The CDR3 coding sequence is TGTGCCAGCAGTTTCCAGGTCGGGAGTACGCAGTATTTT. Encoded protein: CASSFQVGSTQYF.

V usage is TRBV4-1 and J usage is TRBJ1-6; 8 bases line up with TRBD1. Per the germline V gene, CDR1 is MGHRA and CDR2 is YSYEKL. J gave up 10 bases and V 1 base, and 9 bases lay outside the gene matches. The CDR3 totals 16 residues. The CDR3 here is CASSQGGQAVGSPLHF. The DNA for the CDR3 is TGCGCCAGCAGCCAAGGGGGACAGGCTGTGGGCTCACCCCTCCACTTT.

This clonotype came up many times. This sequence joins TRBV4-1 and TRBJ2-1, with D tentatively TRBD1 (6 bases). This CDR3 contains 18 residues. Germline V lookup: CDR1 MGHRA, CDR2 YSYEKL. Deletions cut 0 bases from V and 0 bases from J, with 15 bases between. The CDR3 DNA is TGCGCCAGCAGCCAAGAACAGGGCGAGGGGAGCTCCTACAATGAGCAGTTCTTC. Its protein product is CASSQEQGEGSSYNEQFF.

The rearrangement uses TRBV6-6 and TRBJ1-5, with 8 nucleotides matching TRBD1. The ends lost 2 bases at V and 4 bases at J; junction bases unmatched: 1. The CDR3 runs to 14 residues. The V gene's germline CDR1 is MNHNY and CDR2 SVGAGI (reference sequence). The CDR3 DNA is TGTGCCAGCAGTTACAGGGACAGGAATCAGCCCCAGCATTTT. Translating gives CASSYRDRNQPQHF.

This clonotype was recorded a few times. V gene TRBV7-9 combines with J gene TRBJ2-5; D not resolved. Trimming left V 1 base short and J 5 bases short, with 14 bases between. Germline values: CDR1 SEHNR, CDR2 FQNEAQ (reference sequence). The CDR3 is 15 amino acids. The CDR3 here is CASSLVRLVGETQYF. The CDR3 region has the DNA TGTGCCAGCAGCTTAGTTCGCCTAGTGGGGGAGACCCAGTACTTC.

For this clonotype: A much larger clone is a single base away; this may be a read error. The chain carries TRBV9 and TRBJ2-1; D is undetermined. Trimming took off 3 bases at V and 3 bases at J, with 1 base between the two ends. The CDR3 runs to 11 residues. Germline values: CDR1 SGDLS, CDR2 YYNGEE. The CDR3 loop is CASSGYNEQFF. CDR3 DNA: TGTGCCAGCAGCGGCTACAATGAGCAGTTCTTC.

The chain carries TRBV5-4 and TRBJ2-5, with D maybe TRBD2 (5 bases). The germline V gene has CDR1 SGHNT and CDR2 YYREEE (reference sequence). The CDR3 runs to 13 residues. V lost 4 bases, J lost 3 bases, and 10 bases lay in between. CDR3 in amino acids: CASSVRGKETQYF. The DNA of the CDR3 is TGTGCCAGCAGCGTGCGAGGGAAAGAGACCCAGTACTTC. Combining the CDR3 with reference TRBV5-4 and TRBJ2-5 gives the whole variable domain ETGVTQSPTHLIKTRGQQVTLRCSSQSGHNTVSWYQQALGQGPQFIFQYYREEENGRGNFPPRFSGLQFPNYSSELNVNALELDDSALYLCASSVRGKETQYFGPGTRLLVL.